Listed here are 28 T cell receptor beta chains from one sample, sequenced in a study of PD-1 blockade in classical Hodgkin lymphoma. Relapses following autologous stem cell transplantation were seen in all patients, with brentuximab vedotin exposure varying. Produced via immunoSEQ multiplex PCR; TCRdb's table is partial and in-frame only. The sample lists tens of thousands of clones; over 75% were seen once. This specimen consisted of peripheral blood mononuclear cells (PBMCs), obtained at baseline. The receptor set was obtained from a human donor with classical Hodgkin lymphoma.

This clone was observed a single time. The chain links TRBV30 to TRBJ1-6; 8 nucleotides line up with TRBD1. Looked up from germline, CDR1 is GTSNPN and CDR2 is SVGIG (reference sequence). Trimming removed 2 bases from V and 6 bases from J; junction bases left unmatched: 3. CDR3 length: 14 residues. In DNA form, the CDR3 reads TGTGCCTGGAGTTCCGGACAGGGTAATTCACCCCTCCACTTT. Translating gives CAWSSGQGNSPLHF.

The V and J genes are TRBV19 and TRBJ2-7; 7 bases map to TRBD1. Per germline, CDR1 LNHDA and CDR2 SQIVND (reference sequence). After removal of 5 bases from V and 5 bases from J, the junction contained 12 bases not matched to a gene. The CDR3 length is 15 residues. The CDR3 region has the DNA TGTGCCAGTAGTCCAAGGGGGACAGACCCTCACGAGCAGTACTTC. Translated, it gives CASSPRGTDPHEQYF.

This sequence joins TRBV11-1 and TRBJ2-7, with D tentatively TRBD1 (6 bases). Germline values: CDR1 SGHAT, CDR2 FQDESV (reference sequence). The V end lost 5 bases, the J end lost 0 bases, and 26 bases lay between the germline ends. The CDR3 consists of 19 residues. The CDR3 loop reads CASSLPALPRTESSYEQYF. For the CDR3, the DNA is TGTGCCAGCAGCCTTCCGGCCCTACCAAGGACAGAAAGCTCCTACGAGCAGTACTTC. Full variable domain (missing parts from reference TRBV11-1 and TRBJ2-7): EAEVAQSPRYKITEKSQAVAFWCDPISGHATLYWYRQILGQGPELLVQFQDESVVDDSQLPKDRFSAERLKGVDSTLKIQPAELGDSAMYLCASSLPALPRTESSYEQYFGPGTRLTVT.

The chain uses TRBV30 and TRBJ1-2; D is undetermined. Trimming took 4 bases from V and 8 from J, leaving 14 bases between them. The CDR3 spans 12 residues. Germline V CDR1 and CDR2: GTSNPN, SVGIG (reference sequence). The CDR3 loop is CAWKYPPGGYTF. CDR3 DNA sequence: TGTGCCTGGAAGTATCCCCCGGGCGGCTACACCTTC.

The V call is TRBV18, the J call TRBJ1-5; D unresolved. This CDR3 spans 14 amino acids. Germline assignment: CDR1 KGHSH and CDR2 LQKENI. Trimming took 8 bases from V and 5 from J, leaving 16 bases between them. The CDR3 coding sequence is TGTGCCAGCAAGGCGGGAGGATCCCATCAGCCCCAGCATTTT. Translated: CASKAGGSHQPQHF.

The gene calls are TRBV4-1 and TRBJ2-2, with D unresolved. V shed 4 bases and J shed 6 bases, with 6 bases lying between them. Germline loops: CDR1 MGHRA, CDR2 YSYEKL. This CDR3 is built from 12 residues. The CDR3 DNA reads TGCGCCAGCAGCCCTTCACCCGGGGAGCTGTTTTTT. Its translation is CASSPSPGELFF.

The chain uses TRBV10-3 and TRBJ2-7; TRBD2 matches at 9 bases. CDR3 length equals 12 residues. From germline, CDR1 is ENHRY and CDR2 SYGVKD. J lost 4 bases, V lost 10 bases, and 5 bases had no gene match. Written as DNA, the CDR3 is TGTGCCAACCTGACTAGCGGTTACGAGCAGTACTTC. Protein: CANLTSGYEQYF.

This chain uses TRBV2 with TRBJ2-7, with D possibly being TRBD2 (5 bases). V was clipped by 3 bases and J by 5 bases, with 20 bases between them. The germline V gene has CDR1 SNHLY and CDR2 FYNNEI. The CDR3 has 16 amino acids. CDR3 loop: CASSDPLNGVPDEQYF. The DNA of the CDR3 is TGTGCCAGCAGTGACCCCCTCAACGGGGTACCGGACGAGCAGTACTTC.

V gene TRBV6-5 combines with J gene TRBJ2-7, with D perhaps matching TRBD1 (6 bases). This CDR3 comprises 14 residues. Trimming took off 6 bases at V and 0 bases at J, with 12 bases between the two ends. CDR1 and CDR2 (germline): MNHEY, SVGAGI. The CDR3 bases are TGTGCCAGCAGACGAGACAGGAGCTCCTACGAGCAGTACTTC. Protein product: CASRRDRSSYEQYF.

This sequence joins TRBV30 and TRBJ1-1; D is uncertain. Trimming stripped 4 bases from V and 1 base from J, with 13 bases between. This CDR3 spans 14 amino acids. From germline, CDR1 is GTSNPN and CDR2 SVGIG (reference sequence). CDR3 bases: TGTGCCTGGATAAGTGGTACCTCGAACACTGAAGCTTTCTTT. This translates into CAWISGTSNTEAFF. The full variable domain, with the rest looked up from reference TRBV30 and TRBJ1-1, is SQTIHQWPATLVQPVGSPLSLECTVEGTSNPNLYWYRQAAGRGLQLLFYSVGIGQISSEVPQNLSASRPQDRQFILSSKKLLLSDSGFYLCAWISGTSNTEAFFGQGTRLTVV.

The J gene is TRBJ2-2, the V gene TRBV4-1; no definite D call. The CDR3 extends over 14 amino acids. V was cut by 1 base and J by 6 bases, with 9 bases left in between. CDR1 is MGHRA and CDR2 is YSYEKL in the germline V gene. CDR3 region: CASSQVSRSGELFF. The CDR3 DNA reads as TGCGCCAGCAGCCAAGTCAGTCGGTCCGGGGAGCTGTTTTTT.

The genes are TRBV2 and TRBJ1-6, with D uncertain. The CDR3 spans 15 residues. V gave up 4 bases and J gave up 0 bases, with 7 bases separating them. Per germline, CDR1 SNHLY and CDR2 FYNNEI. CDR3 protein: CASSVMSSYNSPLHF. CDR3 in DNA: TGTGCCAGCAGTGTGATGAGCTCCTATAATTCACCCCTCCACTTT.

The rearrangement uses TRBV7-2 and TRBJ2-1; D uncertain. V was shortened by 3 bases and J by 7 bases, with 16 bases between the two germline ends. The CDR3 totals 15 residues. Germline V gives CDR1 SGHTA, CDR2 FQGNSA. DNA for the CDR3: TGTGCCAGCAGCTTCAGCTCGATCATCCGGAATGAGCAGTTCTTC. It is translated as CASSFSSIIRNEQFF.

The chain carries TRBV4-1 and TRBJ1-6; tentative D call: TRBD1 (5 bases). V gave up 4 bases and J gave up 8 bases, with 18 bases separating them. The CDR3 has 16 amino acids. Germline lookup yields CDR1 MGHRA and CDR2 YSYEKL. Written as DNA, the CDR3 is TGCGCCAGCAGCCGCCTCCTCGGGGGTGCGGATTCACCCCTCCACTTT. This codes for CASSRLLGGADSPLHF.

CDR3 amino acids: CASSLVRAGGTDTQYF. The CDR3 DNA sequence: TGTGCCAGCAGCCTCGTCAGAGCGGGGGGGACAGATACGCAGTATTTT. The chain employs TRBV7-6 and TRBJ2-3; TRBD2 aligns across 10 bases. Germline CDR1 and CDR2: SGHVS and FNYEAQ. The CDR3 is 16 amino acids. V was clipped by 5 bases and J by 3 bases; unmatched bases: 8.

The chain carries TRBV4-1 and TRBJ2-1; maybe TRBD1 (6 bases). The CDR3 runs 13 residues. Trimming shortened V by 3 bases and J by 10 bases, and 13 bases separated the two germline ends. Germline V gene lookup returns CDR1 MGHRA and CDR2 YSYEKL. CDR3 region: CASSHASGQEQFF. The CDR3 nucleotides are TGCGCCAGCAGCCACGCCTCCGGACAGGAGCAGTTCTTC.

CDR3 DNA: TGTGCCTCGACGGGCCAACCCGGGACCAGAAAAACCTACGAGCAGTACTTC. Translating gives CASTGQPGTRKTYEQYF. This sequence joins TRBV30 and TRBJ2-7, with D perhaps assigned TRBD1 or TRBD2 (5 bases each). Trimming stripped 7 bases from V and 2 bases from J, with 27 bases between. Germline-derived CDR1 and CDR2 are GTSNPN and SVGIG (reference sequence). This CDR3 region has 17 residues.

This clone was seen only once. This rearrangement joins TRBV7-9 to TRBJ2-3; D may match TRBD1 or TRBD2 (5 bases each). The ends were cut back, 5 bases at V and 3 bases at J, with 12 bases in the middle. Germline CDR1 and CDR2: SEHNR and FQNEAQ (reference sequence). The CDR3 has 14 amino acids. The CDR3 reads CASSPRWGTDTQYF. CDR3 DNA: TGTGCCAGCAGCCCGCGGTGGGGGACAGATACGCAGTATTTT.

V gene TRBV6-4 combines with J gene TRBJ1-5; D is undetermined. The ends were cut back, 2 bases at V and 3 bases at J, with 5 bases in the middle. This CDR3 region has 13 residues. The germline CDR1 and CDR2 sequences are MRHNA and SNTAGT. The CDR3 sequence is CASSDGDNQPQHF. The CDR3 DNA sequence: TGTGCCAGCAGTGACGGGGACAATCAGCCCCAGCATTTT.

This chain connects TRBV7-2 to TRBJ2-3; D gene ambiguous. This CDR3 is built from 15 residues. The V gene lost 5 bases and the J gene lost 2 bases, with 14 bases spanning the gap. Germline V lookup: CDR1 SGHTA, CDR2 FQGNSA. CDR3 sequence: CASSLTLPTTDTQYF. CDR3 in DNA: TGTGCCAGCAGCCTTACGTTACCGACCACAGATACGCAGTATTTT.

The CDR3 DNA follows: TGTGCCAGCAGTCCTCAGGGGAGAGGGAACACTGAAGCTTTCTTT. Its translation is CASSPQGRGNTEAFF. The rearrangement uses TRBV27 and TRBJ1-1; a weak D match, TRBD1 (6 bases). V dropped 5 bases and J dropped 1 base, with 14 bases sitting between them. This CDR3 has 15 residues. Germline V gene sequence: CDR1 MNHEY, CDR2 SMNVEV (reference sequence).

This chain joins TRBV7-2 and TRBJ2-7; D assignment may be TRBD1 or TRBD2 (5 bases each). V lost 3 bases to trimming and J lost 2 bases, with 11 bases between them. The CDR3 loop spans 14 amino acids. The V gene's germline CDR1 is SGHTA and CDR2 FQGNSA. CDR3 nucleotide sequence: TGTGCCAGCAGCTTGGAGAGGGGACCCTACGAGCAGTACTTC. Translation: CASSLERGPYEQYF.

Only one count was recorded for this clone. The chain carries TRBV2 and TRBJ2-6, with D hard to call. This CDR3 contains 17 residues. Germline V gene data show CDR1 as SNHLY and CDR2 as FYNNEI. V was clipped by 7 bases and J by 0 bases, with 16 bases between them. The CDR3 coding sequence is TGTGCCAGCATCAATCCCGGGCCCTACTCTGGGGCCAACGTCCTGACTTTC. Translation gives CASINPGPYSGANVLTF. The whole variable domain, remainder taken from reference TRBV2 and TRBJ2-6, is EPEVTQTPSHQVTQMGQEVILRCVPISNHLYFYWYRQILGQKVEFLVSFYNNEISEKSEIFDDQFSVERPDGSNFTLKIRSTKLEDSAMYFCASINPGPYSGANVLTFGAGSRLTVL.

V usage is TRBV27 and J usage is TRBJ2-7; 10 bases match TRBD1. Germline V CDR1 and CDR2: MNHEY, SMNVEV (reference sequence). This CDR3 region has 13 residues. The CDR3 is CASGQGSSYEQYF. CDR3 in DNA: TGTGCTTCGGGACAGGGGAGCTCCTACGAGCAGTACTTC.

This chain links TRBV27 with TRBJ2-5; D may be TRBD2 (6 bases). The V and J ends lost 4 bases and 4 bases respectively, with 13 bases between them. The CDR3 covers 14 residues. CDR1 is MNHEY, CDR2 SMNVEV, per germline (reference sequence). DNA of the CDR3: TGTGCCAGCAGTTACGGAGGGCGGGGAGAGACCCAGTACTTC. As protein: CASSYGGRGETQYF.

The rearrangement links TRBV19 to TRBJ1-2; D not certain. This CDR3 region has 13 residues. V lost 3 bases and J lost 3, with 8 bases in between. In germline, CDR1 is LNHDA, CDR2 SQIVND (reference sequence). DNA for the CDR3: TGTGCCAGTAGTATTGGGGAGGACTATGGCTACACCTTC. This encodes CASSIGEDYGYTF.

The chain carries TRBV6-6 and TRBJ1-2; tentatively, D is TRBD1 (6 bases). V lost 4 bases, J lost 6 bases, and 12 bases lay in between. Per the germline V gene, CDR1 is MNHNY and CDR2 is SVGAGI (reference sequence). The CDR3 covers 13 residues. The CDR3 loop reads CASSFKQGNGYTF. The CDR3 region has the DNA TGTGCCAGCAGTTTCAAACAGGGTAATGGCTACACCTTC.

The rearrangement links TRBV30 to TRBJ2-7, with TRBD1 matching over 8 bases. With 0 bases clipped from V and 2 bases from J, the junction kept 3 bases outside the gene matches. The CDR3 has 14 residues. Germline V CDR1 and CDR2: GTSNPN, SVGIG (reference sequence). The CDR3 loop reads CAWSVFRGPYEQYF. The CDR3 DNA reads TGTGCCTGGAGTGTATTCAGGGGGCCCTACGAGCAGTACTTC.